The 9 T cell receptor beta chains given below trace back to one sample, sequenced in a study of T cell changes during pregnancy in multiple sclerosis. The table came from immunoSEQ multiplex PCR; TCRdb's copy has only in-frame clones and leaves some out. The sample yields 32,000 or so clones, roughly 90% seen once. The sample here was CD8+ T cells from peripheral blood mononuclear cells, taken in the first trimester of pregnancy. These receptors originate from a female donor with multiple sclerosis, enrolled in a pregnancy study.

The genes are TRBV29-1 and TRBJ2-1; D perhaps matches TRBD2 (6 bases). The V end lost 4 bases, the J end lost 0 bases, and 13 bases lay between the germline ends. The CDR3 is 15 residues long. The germline CDR1 and CDR2 sequences are SQVTM and ANQGSEA. The CDR3 is CSVAWRDRSYNEQFF. The CDR3 bases are TGCAGCGTTGCTTGGCGGGACCGCTCCTACAATGAGCAGTTCTTC.

The V gene is TRBV27, the J gene TRBJ2-7; 11 bases line up with TRBD2. The V segment lost 5 bases and the J segment 5 bases; nucleotides outside the gene matches: 14. Germline CDR1 and CDR2: MNHEY and SMNVEV (reference sequence). This CDR3 is built from 17 residues. The DNA of the CDR3 is TGTGCCAGCAGTAGATCGGGACTAGCGGCTATCAACGACGAGCAGTACTTC. This sequence encodes CASSRSGLAAINDEQYF.

The chain links TRBV29-1 to TRBJ2-6, with D maybe TRBD1 (6 bases). Trimming stripped 4 bases from V and 0 bases from J, with 13 bases between. The CDR3 length is 16 residues. Germline V gene data show CDR1 as SQVTM and CDR2 as ANQGSEA. CDR3 in amino acids: CSVAGQPSSGANVLTF. CDR3 sequence (DNA): TGCAGCGTTGCAGGACAGCCAAGCTCTGGGGCCAACGTCCTGACTTTC.

CDR3 DNA: TGTGCCAGCAGTGAGGTCTCGGGACAGGGTAACACTGAAGCTTTCTTT. This sequence encodes CASSEVSGQGNTEAFF. V is TRBV6-1 and J is TRBJ1-1, with TRBD1 matching 9 bases. The junction had 7 bases not matched to a gene; V was cut back by 3 bases and J by 2 bases. The germline CDR1 and CDR2 sequences are MNHNS and SASEGT. This CDR3 spans 16 amino acids.

The chain has TRBV29-1 and TRBJ2-3; 7 bases align to TRBD2. Germline V CDR1 and CDR2: SQVTM, ANQGSEA. CDR3 length equals 11 residues. The V and J ends lost 7 bases and 4 bases, in that order; junction bases with no gene match: 2. The CDR3 region has the DNA TGCAGCGGGGAGGGTTCAGATACGCAGTATTTT. As protein: CSGEGSDTQYF.

This clone was recorded only once. This chain connects TRBV4-1 to TRBJ2-3, with TRBD2 identical over 10 bases. CDR3 size: 16 residues. J lost 4 bases, V lost 5 bases, and 9 bases had no gene match. Germline V gene lookup returns CDR1 MGHRA and CDR2 YSYEKL. In DNA form, the CDR3 reads TGCGCCAGCAGCGGCCTAGCGGGAGAATCTGCAGATACGCAGTATTTT. Protein: CASSGLAGESADTQYF.

The chain links TRBV11-1 to TRBJ2-5; maybe TRBD1 (6 bases). From germline, CDR1 is SGHAT and CDR2 FQDESV (reference sequence). The CDR3 runs 15 residues. Trimming removed 1 base from V and 5 bases from J, with 14 bases in between. The CDR3 DNA is TGTGCCAGCAGCTTAGTAGGCGAAAGGGGGGAGACCCAGTACTTC. Translated, it gives CASSLVGERGETQYF.

CDR3 loop: CASSGSTNEQFF. The CDR3, as DNA: TGCGCCAGCAGCGGGAGCACGAATGAGCAGTTCTTC. The chain joins TRBV4-1 to TRBJ2-1; D possibly corresponds to TRBD2 (5 bases). The CDR3 covers 12 residues. Trimming pared 5 bases from V and 7 bases from J, leaving 9 bases between. Germline-derived CDR1 and CDR2 are MGHRA and YSYEKL.

This clone was observed once. The genes are TRBV7-9 and TRBJ2-7; 11 nucleotides agree with TRBD2. V shed 5 bases, J shed 4 bases, and the junction held 7 bases outside the gene matches. The CDR3 extends over 15 amino acids. The germline V gene has CDR1 SEHNR and CDR2 FQNEAQ (reference sequence). The CDR3 sequence: CASSPYTSGSYEQYF. In DNA form, the CDR3 reads TGTGCCAGCAGCCCTTACACTAGCGGGAGTTACGAGCAGTACTTC.